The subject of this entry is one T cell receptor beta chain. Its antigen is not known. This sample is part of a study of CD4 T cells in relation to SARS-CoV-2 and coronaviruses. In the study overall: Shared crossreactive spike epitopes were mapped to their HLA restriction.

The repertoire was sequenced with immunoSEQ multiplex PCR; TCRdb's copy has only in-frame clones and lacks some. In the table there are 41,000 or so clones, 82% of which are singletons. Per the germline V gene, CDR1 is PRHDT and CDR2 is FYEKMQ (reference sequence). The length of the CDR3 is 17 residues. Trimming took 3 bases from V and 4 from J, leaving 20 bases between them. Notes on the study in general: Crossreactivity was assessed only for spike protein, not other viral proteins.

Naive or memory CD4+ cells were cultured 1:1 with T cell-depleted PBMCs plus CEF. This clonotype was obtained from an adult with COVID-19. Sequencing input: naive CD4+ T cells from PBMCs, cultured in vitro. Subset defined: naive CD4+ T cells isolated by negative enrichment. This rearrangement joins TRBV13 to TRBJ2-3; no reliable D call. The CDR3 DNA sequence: TGTGCCAGCAGCTTGGGCTCTCTCGCAGGCTTATCAGATACGCAGTATTTT. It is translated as CASSLGSLAGLSDTQYF.